The 21 T cell receptor beta chains given below trace back to one sample, sequenced in a study of human T cells and chemical hapten exposure. Regarding time point: patch test 2, 6 weeks after DPC sensitization. Indicated treatment: therapeutic diphenylcyclopropenone sensitization with weekly scalp DPC. TCRdb re-called the RACE reads through MiXCR, storing one row per CDR3 protein. The data contain 20,000 to 30,000 distinct CDR3 sequences, around 10% of them seen just once; the ten biggest clones take up roughly 7%. The source material was whole blood, sampled in connection with sensitization to the hapten diphenylcyclopropenone (DPC). These receptors all stem from a man younger than 45 with alopecia areata. Some clones in this sample may be carry-over from other donors' samples.

This clonotype has at least ten counts. J is TRBJ1-1 and V is TRBV20-1; D is unclear. Per germline, CDR1 DFQATT and CDR2 SNEGSKA (reference sequence). The CDR3 runs 16 residues. V was clipped by 0 bases and J by 0 bases, with 14 bases between them. The CDR3 sequence is CSARDLSQALNTEAFF. CDR3 coding DNA: TGCAGTGCTAGAGATCTCTCCCAGGCCTTGAACACTGAAGCTTTCTTT.

This chain uses TRBV20-1 with TRBJ2-5; the D call may be TRBD1 or TRBD2 (5 bases each). CDR1 is DFQATT, CDR2 SNEGSKA, per germline (reference sequence). The CDR3 covers 13 residues. Trimming stripped 8 bases from V and 2 bases from J, with 15 bases between. CDR3 in DNA: TGCAGTCTCCGGGGCCCAAAACAAGAGACCCAGTACTTC. Translation gives CSLRGPKQETQYF.

This clonotype was seen many times. This chain links TRBV11-2 with TRBJ2-3; D remains ambiguous. The CDR3 consists of 15 residues. Germline V gives CDR1 SGHAT, CDR2 FQNNGV. V lost 2 bases to trimming and J lost 1 base, with 10 bases between them. In DNA, the CDR3 is TGTGCCAGCAGCTTAAATTCCCCTCGCACAGATACGCAGTATTTT. Protein product: CASSLNSPRTDTQYF.

In its sample, this clonotype was seen many times. The rearrangement uses TRBV30 and TRBJ2-1, with 9 bases aligning to TRBD2. The CDR3 has 14 residues. Germline CDR1 and CDR2: GTSNPN and SVGIG (reference sequence). Trimming cost V 3 bases and J 7 bases; bases outside gene matches: 7. CDR3 DNA: TGTGCCTGGAGGATTAGCGGGAGAGGTAATGAGCAGTTCTTC. It codes for CAWRISGRGNEQFF.

V usage is TRBV29-1 and J usage is TRBJ2-7; TRBD1 aligns across 9 bases. This CDR3 is built from 12 residues. V lost 4 bases to trimming and J lost 4 bases; unmatched junction nucleotides: 2. Per germline, CDR1 SQVTM and CDR2 ANQGSEA. The CDR3 sequence is CSVGDRVYEQYF. CDR3 sequence (DNA): TGCAGCGTTGGGGACAGGGTTTACGAGCAGTACTTC.

This clonotype was detected many times. The rearrangement uses TRBV7-9 and TRBJ2-3; D perhaps matches TRBD2 (5 bases). Germline V gene sequence: CDR1 SEHNR, CDR2 FQNEAQ (reference sequence). V shed 5 bases and J shed 2 bases, with 20 bases lying between them. The CDR3 length is 17 residues. CDR3 bases: TGTGCCAGCAGCGCTCCAATTGCGGGCTTTTACACAGATACGCAGTATTTT. As protein: CASSAPIAGFYTDTQYF.

This chain joins TRBV7-2 and TRBJ2-5; D not resolved. Germline V gene sequence: CDR1 SGHTA, CDR2 FQGNSA. V was pared by 0 bases and J by 2 bases, with 1 base between. The CDR3 totals 12 residues. CDR3: CASSLAQETQYF. The CDR3 DNA follows: TGTGCCAGCAGCTTAGCTCAAGAGACCCAGTACTTC.

This clonotype was seen a handful of times. The rearrangement links TRBV9 to TRBJ2-6, with D tentatively TRBD1 (5 bases). V lost 0 bases and J 1 base, leaving 11 bases between the germline ends. Germline V lookup: CDR1 SGDLS, CDR2 YYNGEE. The CDR3 is made up of 17 amino acids. The DNA for the CDR3 is TGTGCCAGCAGCGTAGGGCCAGGGCGGTCTGGGGCCAACGTCCTGACTTTC. This gives the protein CASSVGPGRSGANVLTF.

This clonotype has a handful of counts. The genes are TRBV6-5 and TRBJ1-2, with 10 bases identical to TRBD1. Germline assignment: CDR1 MNHEY and CDR2 SVGAGI. This CDR3 comprises 16 residues. The V gene end was trimmed by 2 bases and the J gene end by 6 bases; junction bases not matched to a gene: 9. CDR3: CASSYAGTGVRDGYTF. In DNA form, the CDR3 reads TGTGCCAGCAGTTACGCCGGGACAGGGGTCCGGGATGGCTACACCTTC.

This clonotype was found many times. The chain uses TRBV20-1 and TRBJ1-1; TRBD1 agrees at 7 bases. This CDR3 region has 14 residues. The V segment lost 0 bases and the J segment 2 bases; nucleotides outside the gene matches: 3. The germline gives CDR1 DFQATT, CDR2 SNEGSKA (reference sequence). The CDR3 reads CSAREGGSNTEAFF. The DNA for the CDR3 is TGCAGTGCTAGAGAAGGGGGCTCCAACACTGAAGCTTTCTTT.

This clonotype was detected a few times. The genes are TRBV6-5 and TRBJ1-2, with TRBD1 matching 9 bases. The V segment lost 2 bases and the J segment 4 bases; nucleotides outside the gene matches: 2. CDR1 and CDR2 (germline): MNHEY, SVGAGI. The CDR3 consists of 14 residues. The DNA for the CDR3 is TGTGCCAGCAGTTACGGGACAGGGACCTATGGCTACACCTTC. It is translated as CASSYGTGTYGYTF.

The chain has TRBV4-3 and TRBJ2-7, with D maybe TRBD2 (5 bases). The CDR3 spans 10 residues. V was pared by 11 bases and J by 4 bases, with 9 bases between. CDR1 and CDR2 from the germline V gene are LGHNA and YSLEER. The CDR3 nucleotides are TGCGCCGAGCGAGGGTACGAGCAGTACTTC. Protein product: CAERGYEQYF.

This clonotype was found many times. J is TRBJ2-7 and V is TRBV6-2 or TRBV6-3; D is possibly TRBD1 or TRBD2 (5 bases each). Per the germline V gene, CDR1 is MNHEY and CDR2 is SVGEGT. This CDR3 region has 14 residues. V gave up 4 bases and J gave up 1 base, with 11 bases separating them. CDR3 amino acids: CASSSSGSSYEQYF. CDR3 in DNA: TGTGCCAGCAGTTCGTCAGGGAGTTCCTACGAGCAGTACTTC.

This clonotype was counted ten times or more. This chain connects TRBV18 to TRBJ1-2; D call uncertain. Trimming stripped 4 bases from V and 6 bases from J, with 18 bases between. Germline CDR1 reads KGHSH; CDR2 reads LQKENI. This CDR3 spans 15 amino acids. The CDR3 coding sequence is TGTGCCAGCTCACTACGTACATCCGGGTTTGATGGCTACACCTTC. Amino acid sequence: CASSLRTSGFDGYTF.

Many counts were recorded for this clonotype. This chain connects TRBV7-9 to TRBJ2-1, with 13 bases lining up with TRBD2. The CDR3 spans 17 residues. CDR1 SEHNR and CDR2 FQNEAQ come from the germline V gene (reference sequence). The J segment lost 4 bases and the V segment lost 1 base, leaving 4 bases of the junction unmatched. CDR3 coding DNA: TGTGCCAGCAGCTTAGAAGGGACTAGCGGGAAGTACAATGAGCAGTTCTTC. It codes for CASSLEGTSGKYNEQFF.

This clonotype was detected ten times or more. In nucleotides, the CDR3 is TGCGCCAGCAAGGCTAGCGGCCAAGAGACCCAGTACTTC. Its protein is CASKASGQETQYF. The chain recombines TRBV10-2 with TRBJ2-5, with 7 nucleotides matching TRBD2. V was pared by 7 bases and J by 1 base, with 3 bases of the junction left unmatched. The CDR3 covers 13 residues. Germline CDR1 is WSHSY and CDR2 is SAAADI.

This clonotype showed up many times. The chain carries TRBV19 and TRBJ2-2; no firm D call. The CDR3 is made up of 14 amino acids. V lost 0 bases and J 1 base, leaving 3 bases between the germline ends. Germline lookup yields CDR1 LNHDA and CDR2 SQIVND (reference sequence). CDR3 nucleotide sequence: TGTGCCAGTAGTATAGAGGGGAACACCGGGGAGCTGTTTTTT. Its protein product is CASSIEGNTGELFF.

In this sample, this clonotype turned up a few times. The conserved final phenylalanine or tryptophan is absent from the CDR3, which likely points to a read error. V gene TRBV10-3 combines with J gene TRBJ2-4; no reliable D call. Between the trimmed V and J ends, which lost 6 bases and 7 bases, there was a span of 13 bases. The germline V gene encodes CDR1 ENHRY and CDR2 SYGVKD. The CDR3 consists of 13 residues. In DNA form, the CDR3 reads TGTGCCATCAGGAACGACATTTTGAACATTCAGTACTAC. This sequence encodes CAIRNDILNIQYY.

This clonotype was seen many times. This chain connects TRBV6-6 to TRBJ1-6; D gene unclear. The germline gives CDR1 MNHNY, CDR2 SVGAGI (reference sequence). The CDR3 totals 14 residues. Trimming shortened V by 5 bases and J by 5 bases, and 10 bases separated the two germline ends. CDR3 in DNA: TGTGCCAGCAGTCTTCTCGAGGATAATTCACCCCTCCACTTT. Its protein is CASSLLEDNSPLHF.

Only one count was recorded for this clonotype. J is TRBJ2-1 and V is TRBV6-2 or TRBV6-3; TRBD2 matches 9 bases. V was clipped by 0 bases and J by 3 bases; unmatched bases: 6. The CDR3 is made up of 17 amino acids. Germline V gene lookup returns CDR1 MNHEY and CDR2 SVGEGT. The CDR3 loop reads CASSYSSLAGLYNEQFF. CDR3 sequence (DNA): TGTGCCAGCAGTTACTCCTCTCTAGCGGGGCTCTACAATGAGCAGTTCTTC.

The chain carries TRBV18 and TRBJ1-1; no clear D gene. Trimming took 2 bases from V and 2 from J, leaving 6 bases between them. The germline V gene has CDR1 KGHSH and CDR2 LQKENI. The CDR3 is 13 residues long. CDR3 region: CASSPNDNTEAFF. CDR3 sequence (DNA): TGTGCCAGCTCACCAAATGATAACACTGAAGCTTTCTTT.